The T cell receptor (beta chain) under discussion was sequenced for a study of blood T cell repertoires in COVID-19. About the research overall: Acute and convalescent COVID-19 samples came from the United States, Italy and Spain. The analysed material was cDNA or gDNA that came from T cells, B-cell-depleted T cells, or PBMCs.

In the authors' workflow: Estimation of nucleated cell counts was performed using reference gene primer amplification. Clones were sequenced by immunoSEQ multiplex PCR, and TCRdb holds only the in-frame ones, with some missing. V and J calls and clone size come straight from that table; D and trimming were deduced from the DNA. The table lists fewer than 200,000 clones, roughly 86% of them singletons. Germline V lookup: CDR1 LGHDT, CDR2 YNNKEL (reference sequence). This CDR3 is built from 16 residues. Trimming stripped 2 bases from V and 0 bases from J, with 13 bases between. Membership in each cohort depended on participant-reported clinical history.

The sample comprised PBMCs or T cells enriched from blood (not recorded which). The V gene is TRBV3-1 (or the pseudogene TRBV3-2), the J gene TRBJ1-2; weak D call: TRBD1 (6 bases). This receptor was taken from a woman between 35 and 50 years old in a cohort exposed to, infected with or recovered from COVID-19 (not recorded which). CDR3 DNA sequence: TGTGCCAGCAGCCAACCAGGGGCGGAAGCTAACTATGGCTACACCTTC. It is translated as CASSQPGAEANYGYTF.